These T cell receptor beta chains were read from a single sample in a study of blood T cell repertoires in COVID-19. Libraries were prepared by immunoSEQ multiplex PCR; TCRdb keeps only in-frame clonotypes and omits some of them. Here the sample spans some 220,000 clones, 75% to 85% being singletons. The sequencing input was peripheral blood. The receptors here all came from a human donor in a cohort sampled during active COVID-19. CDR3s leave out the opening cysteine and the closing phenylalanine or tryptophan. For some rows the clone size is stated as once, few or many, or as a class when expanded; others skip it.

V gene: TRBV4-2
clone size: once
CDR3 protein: ASSQESQVERGAQY

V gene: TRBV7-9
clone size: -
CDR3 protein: ASSSNTGQPYEQY

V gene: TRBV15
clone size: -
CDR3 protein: ATRKGAVAGDTGELF

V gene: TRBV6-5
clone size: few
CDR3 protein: ASSPGRLGYT

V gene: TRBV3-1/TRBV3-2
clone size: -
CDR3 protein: ASSVSGTGTETQY

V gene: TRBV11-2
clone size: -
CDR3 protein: ASGQFYEQY

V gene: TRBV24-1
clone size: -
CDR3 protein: ATSGVPGQGAEAF

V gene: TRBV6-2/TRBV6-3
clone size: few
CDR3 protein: ASSSLSRSPYEQY

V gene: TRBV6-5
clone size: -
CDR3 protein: ASSYSSGSSYEQY

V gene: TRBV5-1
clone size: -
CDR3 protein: ASSLGPAGAYEQY

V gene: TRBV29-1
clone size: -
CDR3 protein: SGGETGSSSLGGYT

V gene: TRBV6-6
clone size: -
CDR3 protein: ASRDDRNTEAF

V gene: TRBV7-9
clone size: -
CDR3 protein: ASSHTSGPITGELF

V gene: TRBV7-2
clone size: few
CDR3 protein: ASSPRDRTNNEQF

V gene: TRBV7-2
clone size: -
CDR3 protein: ASRPPGGDYGYT

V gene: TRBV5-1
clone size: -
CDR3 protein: ASSLEAGGPSDEQF

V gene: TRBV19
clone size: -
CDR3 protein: ASTQGAIGEKLF

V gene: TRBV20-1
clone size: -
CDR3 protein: SARGNTEAF

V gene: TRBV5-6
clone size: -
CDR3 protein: ASTLGPTVDQPQH

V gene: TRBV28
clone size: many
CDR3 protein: ASSVYNEQF

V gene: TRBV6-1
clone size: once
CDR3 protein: ASSEYSWNTEAF

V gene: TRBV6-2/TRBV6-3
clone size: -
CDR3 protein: ASSTGGYGYT

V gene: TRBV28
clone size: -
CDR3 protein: ASNTGAARPQH

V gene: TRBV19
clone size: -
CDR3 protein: ASSIGQGREPQH

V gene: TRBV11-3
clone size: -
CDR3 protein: ASSFQGPNGGQF

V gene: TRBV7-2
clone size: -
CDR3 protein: ASSSSGQVQF

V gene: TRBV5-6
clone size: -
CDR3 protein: ASSFPTGISYEQY

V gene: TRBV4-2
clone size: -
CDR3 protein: ASSQEGRGSLNEQY

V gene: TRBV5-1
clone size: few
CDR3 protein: ASSLGDTGNTIY

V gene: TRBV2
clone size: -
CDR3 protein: ASKVLRQGDGYT

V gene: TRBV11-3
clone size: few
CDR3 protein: ASSRDSNYNSPLH

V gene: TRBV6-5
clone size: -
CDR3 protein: ASSTTGRTEAF

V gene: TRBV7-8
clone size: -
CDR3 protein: ASSLTVFNEKLF

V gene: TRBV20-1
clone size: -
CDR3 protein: SARDNYEQY

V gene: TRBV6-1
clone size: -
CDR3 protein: ASSEVAGLRETQY

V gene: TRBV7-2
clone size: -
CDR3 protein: ASSIPPGGLDEQF

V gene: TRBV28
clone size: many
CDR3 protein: ASSLTDTYT

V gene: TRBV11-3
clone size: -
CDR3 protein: ASSLRTSGPNEQF

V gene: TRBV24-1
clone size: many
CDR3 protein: ATSQGGQPQH

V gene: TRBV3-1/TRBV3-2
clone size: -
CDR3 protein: ASSPAPGANYGYT

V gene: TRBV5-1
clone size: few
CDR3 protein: ASSPGAGGLANTGELF

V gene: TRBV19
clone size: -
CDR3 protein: ASSFRNQPQH

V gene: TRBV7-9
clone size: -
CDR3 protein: ASSLGKGAYTGELF

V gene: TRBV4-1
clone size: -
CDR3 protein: ASSQDQGGQRNTEAF

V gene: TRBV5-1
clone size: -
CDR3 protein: ASSSQGAYYGYT

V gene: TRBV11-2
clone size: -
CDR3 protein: ASSRQPSSYEQY

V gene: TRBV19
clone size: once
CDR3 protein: ASSNRAGLNSPLH

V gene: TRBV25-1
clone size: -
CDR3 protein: ASSETTGGTGELF

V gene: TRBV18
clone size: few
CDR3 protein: ASSSSWDSQETQY

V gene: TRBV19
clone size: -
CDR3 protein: ASNRQGQPQH

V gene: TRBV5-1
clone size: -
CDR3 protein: ASSLAWGGTEAF

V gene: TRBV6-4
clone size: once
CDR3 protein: ASSDTGGSYEQY

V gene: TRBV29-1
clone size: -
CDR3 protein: SVEAGIDEQY